What follows are 12 T cell receptor beta chains derived from one specimen sequenced in a study of blood T cell repertoires in COVID-19. Clones were read by immunoSEQ multiplex PCR, and TCRdb kept only the in-frame ones, dropping some. The sample yields more than 150,000 clones, roughly 82% seen once. The sample was PBMCs or T cells enriched from blood (not recorded which). The receptor source for this set is a man between 50 and 59 years old who had recovered from COVID-19.

J is TRBJ2-7 and V is TRBV7-9, with D tentatively TRBD2 (5 bases). The germline CDR1 and CDR2 sequences are SEHNR and FQNEAQ (reference sequence). V lost 5 bases, J lost 2 bases, and 19 bases lay in between. The CDR3 totals 16 residues. The CDR3 reads CASSNSNSPGTYEQYF. For the CDR3, the DNA is TGTGCCAGCAGCAATTCGAATTCTCCGGGAACCTACGAGCAGTACTTC.

J is TRBJ1-1 and V is TRBV30; 7 positions agree with TRBD1. CDR3 size: 12 residues. Germline V CDR1 and CDR2: GTSNPN, SVGIG (reference sequence). V was pared by 5 bases and J by 6 bases, with 6 bases of the junction left unmatched. The CDR3 DNA sequence: TGTGCCTGGGGAACAGGGGAGGCTGAAGCTTTCTTT. Its translation is CAWGTGEAEAFF. Based on the CDR3 plus reference TRBV30 and TRBJ1-1, the full variable domain is SQTIHQWPATLVQPVGSPLSLECTVEGTSNPNLYWYRQAAGRGLQLLFYSVGIGQISSEVPQNLSASRPQDRQFILSSKKLLLSDSGFYLCAWGTGEAEAFFGQGTRLTVV.

This chain links TRBV29-1 with TRBJ2-5; TRBD1 is a possible D gene (5 bases). The CDR3 runs 12 residues. Germline CDR1 reads SQVTM; CDR2 reads ANQGSEA. Trimming took off 1 base at V and 5 bases at J, with 8 bases between the two ends. CDR3 sequence reads: CSVEGRVETQYF. CDR3 sequence (DNA): TGCAGCGTTGAAGGCAGGGTTGAGACCCAGTACTTC.

V is TRBV30 and J is TRBJ1-4, with 8 bases matching TRBD1. The CDR3 consists of 16 residues. Germline-derived CDR1 and CDR2 are GTSNPN and SVGIG (reference sequence). Trimming at V came to 6 bases and at J to 7 bases, leaving 16 bases not matched to a gene. CDR3: CACSGEGGQGGEKLFF. The CDR3 nucleotides read TGTGCCTGCTCTGGAGAGGGAGGACAGGGAGGTGAAAAACTGTTTTTT.

The rearrangement uses TRBV18 and TRBJ2-5; D is possibly TRBD2 (6 bases). V shed 8 bases and J shed 4 bases, with 20 bases lying between them. Germline-derived CDR1 and CDR2 are KGHSH and LQKENI. This CDR3 spans 15 amino acids. CDR3 protein: CASAYGRAGGETQYF. Written as DNA, the CDR3 is TGTGCCAGCGCCTACGGCCGGGCCGGGGGAGAGACCCAGTACTTC.

As DNA, the CDR3 is TGTGCCAGCAGCTTATGGAGGACAGGGGGACAGACCCAGTACTTC. It yields the protein CASSLWRTGGQTQYF. The chain has TRBV7-9 and TRBJ2-5, with 10 bases fitting TRBD1. The CDR3 consists of 15 residues. Unmatched junction bases numbered 6, after V lost 2 bases and J lost 6 bases. The germline V gene has CDR1 SEHNR and CDR2 FQNEAQ (reference sequence).

Of note for this clone: A junction end diverges from the germline sequence, so it may reflect a read error. V usage is TRBV5-1 and J usage is TRBJ2-2; 9 bases match TRBD2. Per germline, CDR1 SGHRS and CDR2 YFSETQ. This CDR3 is 17 amino acids long. The CDR3 here is CARSLAARGGSTGELFF. The DNA for the CDR3 is TGCGCCCGCAGCTTGGCGGCGCGGGGGGGGAGCACCGGGGAGCTGTTTTTT.

The gene calls are TRBV7-8 and TRBJ1-1; 8 bases are shared with TRBD1. The CDR3 contains 15 residues. Trimming cost V 6 bases and J 1 base; bases outside gene matches: 7. CDR1 and CDR2 from the germline V gene are SGHVS and FQNEAQ. CDR3 coding DNA: TGTGCCAGCAGTGGACAGGGTAGTGGGAACACTGAAGCTTTCTTT. Protein: CASSGQGSGNTEAFF.

The rearrangement joins TRBV2 to TRBJ2-1; 11 bases map to TRBD2. CDR1 is SNHLY, CDR2 FYNNEI, per germline. V trimming: 7 bases; J trimming: 5 bases; junction bases outside the gene matches: 13. This CDR3 comprises 17 residues. CDR3: CASKRQPGLAVHNEQFF. CDR3 nucleotides: TGTGCCAGCAAAAGACAACCGGGACTAGCGGTCCACAATGAGCAGTTCTTC.

This clone has only one observation. The V and J genes are TRBV19 and TRBJ2-1; 9 bases match TRBD2. The V segment lost 5 bases and the J segment 13 bases; nucleotides outside the gene matches: 15. The CDR3 runs 15 residues. Germline values: CDR1 LNHDA, CDR2 SQIVND (reference sequence). The CDR3 protein is CASSPSSIAGAFQFF. CDR3 DNA: TGTGCCAGTAGTCCCTCCTCCATAGCGGGGGCTTTTCAGTTCTTC.

The gene calls are TRBV5-1 and TRBJ1-2; 8 nucleotides agree with TRBD1. Germline assignment: CDR1 SGHRS and CDR2 YFSETQ. The CDR3 runs to 15 residues. The ends lost 0 bases at V and 7 bases at J; junction bases unmatched: 8. CDR3 residues: CASSLAGQGASGYTF. Here the CDR3 DNA reads TGCGCCAGCAGCTTGGCCGGGCAGGGGGCCAGTGGCTACACCTTC.

This chain connects TRBV27 to TRBJ2-7, with 11 positions matching TRBD2. Germline V gene data show CDR1 as MNHEY and CDR2 as SMNVEV (reference sequence). CDR3 length: 16 residues. With V trimmed by 5 bases and J by 2 bases, 8 bases remained unmatched. The CDR3 DNA follows: TGTGCCAGCAGTCGCCCGGGACTAGCGGCAACCTACGAGCAGTACTTC. This encodes CASSRPGLAATYEQYF.